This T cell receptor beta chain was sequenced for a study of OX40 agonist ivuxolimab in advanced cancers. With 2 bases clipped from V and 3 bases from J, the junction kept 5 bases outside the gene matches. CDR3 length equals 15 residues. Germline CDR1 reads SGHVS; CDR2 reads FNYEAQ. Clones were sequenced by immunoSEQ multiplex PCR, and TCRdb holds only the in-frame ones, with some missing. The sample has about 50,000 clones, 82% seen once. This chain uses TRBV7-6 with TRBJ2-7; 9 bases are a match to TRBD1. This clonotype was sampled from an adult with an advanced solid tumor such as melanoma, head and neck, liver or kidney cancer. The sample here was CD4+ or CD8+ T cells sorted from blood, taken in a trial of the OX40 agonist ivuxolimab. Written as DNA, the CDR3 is TGTGCCAGCAGCTTACAAGGGGACAGGGACTACGAGCAGTACTTC. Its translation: CASSLQGDRDYEQYF.